These 25 T cell receptor beta chains came from one sample sequenced in a study of T cells in Graves' hyperthyroidism and ophthalmopathy. TCR beta CDR3 region amplification was performed from RNA transcripts. An initial round of RT-PCR targeting the TCR CDR3 relied on the HTBI primer set. TCRdb independently ran MiXCR on the multiplex PCR reads; one entry per CDR3 protein. Of around 600,000 distinct CDR3 sequences detected, approximately 16% appear once; the ten largest clones hold around 3.5%. The sample taken for sequencing was blood. Every receptor here comes from a woman in her thirties or forties with Graves' ophthalmopathy.

V gene TRBV6-1 combines with J gene TRBJ2-7, with TRBD2 matching 7 bases. Germline CDR1 MNHNS, CDR2 SASEGT. The V segment lost 5 bases and the J segment 1 base; nucleotides outside the gene matches: 11. CDR3 length: 16 residues. CDR3 nucleotides: TGTGCCAGCAGTCTTACGACTAGCTGGCTATCCTACGAGCAGTACTTC. Translation: CASSLTTSWLSYEQYF.

V is TRBV9 and J is TRBJ2-5; TRBD1 might be the D (6 bases). The CDR3 spans 15 residues. Deletions cut 0 bases from V and 5 bases from J, with 14 bases between. The germline gives CDR1 SGDLS, CDR2 YYNGEE. The CDR3 loop is CASSVEGHRAETQYF. CDR3 coding DNA: TGTGCCAGCAGCGTAGAGGGACACCGGGCGGAGACCCAGTACTTC. Full variable domain (outside the CDR3, taken from reference TRBV9 and TRBJ2-5): DSGVTQTPKHLITATGQRVTLRCSPRSGDLSVYWYQQSLDQGLQFLIQYYNGEERAKGNILERFSAQQFPDLHSELNLSSLELGDSALYFCASSVEGHRAETQYFGPGTRLLVL.

This clonotype appeared many times. This chain uses TRBV5-1 with TRBJ2-1, with TRBD2 identical over 16 bases. CDR1 is SGHRS and CDR2 is YFSETQ in the germline V gene. Losses at the gene ends were 2 bases for V and 8 bases for J; bases not matched to a gene: 16. The CDR3 is made up of 20 amino acids. The CDR3 DNA reads TGCGCCAGCAGCTTTGGCTACCCGGGACTAGCGGGAGGGCCCCACGATGAGCAGTTCTTC. Encoded protein: CASSFGYPGLAGGPHDEQFF.

The V call is TRBV15, the J call TRBJ2-1, with 8 nucleotides matching TRBD2. The CDR3 runs 18 residues. Unmatched junction bases numbered 14, after V lost 1 base and J lost 6 bases. Germline values: CDR1 LNHNV, CDR2 YYDKDF (reference sequence). The CDR3 region has the DNA TGTGCCACCAGCAGAGGAGGGTCATATAGCGGGGTTTTCAATGAGCAGTTCTTC. It is translated as CATSRGGSYSGVFNEQFF.

This clonotype was recorded at least ten times. The chain has TRBV20-1 and TRBJ2-3; 10 bases align to TRBD2. Germline V gene data show CDR1 as DFQATT and CDR2 as SNEGSKA (reference sequence). With 3 bases clipped from V and 2 bases from J, the junction kept 17 bases outside the gene matches. The length of the CDR3 is 19 residues. The CDR3 here is CSASPPLAGANKYTDTQYF. DNA for the CDR3: TGCAGTGCTAGCCCTCCCCTAGCGGGGGCCAATAAATACACAGATACGCAGTATTTT.

This clonotype was seen ten or more times. This chain connects TRBV18 to TRBJ2-3; no definite D call. Trimming left V 0 bases short and J 1 base short, with 5 bases between. The CDR3 totals 14 residues. Germline V lookup: CDR1 KGHSH, CDR2 LQKENI. CDR3 sequence reads: CASSPPQRTDTQYF. CDR3 nucleotides: TGTGCCAGCTCACCACCCCAACGCACAGATACGCAGTATTTT. The full variable domain, rest sourced from reference TRBV18 and TRBJ2-3, is NAGVMQNPRHLVRRRGQEARLRCSPMKGHSHVYWYRQLPEEGLKFMVYLQKENIIDESGMPKERFSAEFPKEGPSILRIQQVVRGDSAAYFCASSPPQRTDTQYFGPGTRLTVL.

This clonotype has a handful of counts. The chain has TRBV27 and TRBJ1-6; D not certain. From germline, CDR1 is MNHEY and CDR2 SMNVEV (reference sequence). The germline V and J ends were trimmed by 8 bases and 8 bases, with 19 bases remaining between them. The CDR3 loop spans 15 amino acids. This chain's CDR3 is CASRSGGLMDSPLHF. CDR3 DNA sequence: TGTGCCAGCCGGTCCGGTGGGCTGATGGATTCACCCCTCCACTTT.

This sequence joins TRBV5-1 and TRBJ2-3; 7 bases fit TRBD2. V trimming: 0 bases; J trimming: 5 bases; junction bases outside the gene matches: 15. Germline V gene lookup returns CDR1 SGHRS and CDR2 YFSETQ. This CDR3 comprises 18 residues. The CDR3 region has the DNA TGCGCCAGCAGCTTGGCCGGAACGGCGGGAGTCGGCGGAGATACGCAGTATTTT. Protein sequence: CASSLAGTAGVGGDTQYF.

This clonotype occurred many times. The chain employs TRBV6-2 or TRBV6-3 and TRBJ2-3, with D hard to call. Deletions cut 6 bases from V and 3 bases from J, with 10 bases between. Germline assignment: CDR1 MNHEY and CDR2 SVGEGT. CDR3 length equals 13 residues. The CDR3 region is CASSGRATDTQYF. The CDR3 region has the DNA TGTGCCAGCAGCGGCCGAGCGACAGATACGCAGTATTTT.

This clonotype was detected only a few times. The V call is TRBV10-3, the J call TRBJ2-3; 11 bases are shared with TRBD2. There are 14 residues in the CDR3. V lost 2 bases, J lost 5 bases, and 0 bases stayed unmatched. Germline V gene data show CDR1 as ENHRY and CDR2 as SYGVKD. CDR3 loop: CAISETSGRDTQYF. Written as DNA, the CDR3 is TGTGCCATCAGTGAGACTAGCGGGAGAGATACGCAGTATTTT.

This clonotype has only a few counts. V usage is TRBV24-1 and J usage is TRBJ1-5; 9 bases match TRBD1. Germline V lookup: CDR1 KGHDR, CDR2 SFDVKD. Trimming at V came to 3 bases and at J to 5 bases, leaving 10 bases not matched to a gene. This CDR3 is built from 17 residues. CDR3 sequence reads: CATSDTRDRDKYQPQHF. In DNA, the CDR3 is TGTGCCACCAGTGATACCCGGGACAGGGACAAATATCAGCCCCAGCATTTT.

The chain recombines TRBV18 with TRBJ1-2; TRBD1 might be the D (6 bases). The CDR3 length is 14 residues. V lost 3 bases and J lost 6, with 14 bases in between. In germline, CDR1 is KGHSH, CDR2 LQKENI. The CDR3 sequence is CASSPLGQTDGYTF. The CDR3 DNA sequence: TGTGCCAGCTCACCGCTCGGACAGACAGATGGCTACACCTTC.

V gene TRBV11-2 combines with J gene TRBJ2-1; 7 nucleotides agree with TRBD1. The germline CDR1 and CDR2 sequences are SGHAT and FQNNGV. V dropped 1 base and J dropped 3; count of bases not matched to a gene: 3. The CDR3 is 15 residues long. CDR3 amino acids: CASSLVQGNYNEQFF. As DNA, the CDR3 is TGTGCCAGCAGCTTAGTACAGGGGAACTACAATGAGCAGTTCTTC.

This sequence joins TRBV4-1 and TRBJ1-2; the D gene is possibly TRBD1 (6 bases). Per germline, CDR1 MGHRA and CDR2 YSYEKL. V lost 1 base, J lost 1 base, and 10 bases lay in between. The CDR3 is 15 amino acids. CDR3 coding DNA: TGCGCCAGCAGCCAAGGGACAGCCATTAACTATGGCTACACCTTC. Its protein is CASSQGTAINYGYTF.

The chain carries TRBV29-1 and TRBJ1-5; no definite D call. This CDR3 region has 14 residues. Trimming left V 4 bases short and J 1 base short, with 11 bases between. Germline-derived CDR1 and CDR2 are SQVTM and ANQGSEA. In DNA, the CDR3 is TGCAGCGTTGCAATCGGGCAGAGCAATCAGCCCCAGCATTTT. Amino acid sequence: CSVAIGQSNQPQHF.

The chain recombines TRBV24-1 with TRBJ2-3; no clear D gene. The CDR3 consists of 13 residues. CDR1 and CDR2 from the germline V gene are KGHDR and SFDVKD. Trimming cost V 12 bases and J 0 bases, with 12 bases left between them. CDR3 DNA: TGTGCCGCTGCGGACGGAAGCACAGATACGCAGTATTTT. Amino acids: CAAADGSTDTQYF.

In its sample, this clonotype was seen many times. The chain recombines TRBV6-1 with TRBJ2-1, with TRBD1 matching 8 bases. The CDR3 runs to 14 residues. Germline CDR1 MNHNS, CDR2 SASEGT. Trimming removed 8 bases from V and 3 bases from J; junction bases left unmatched: 6. Written as DNA, the CDR3 is TGTGCCAGCGAACGGACAGGGCACTACAATGAGCAGTTCTTC. This translates into CASERTGHYNEQFF.

There are many counts of this clonotype. The J gene is TRBJ1-2, the V gene TRBV27, with D tentatively TRBD1 (6 bases). Germline V gives CDR1 MNHEY, CDR2 SMNVEV (reference sequence). This CDR3 comprises 15 residues. Trimming cost V 5 bases and J 4 bases, with 17 bases left between them. In DNA form, the CDR3 reads TGTGCCAGCAGTCCGACAGGAAACCCGTTCTATGGCTACACCTTC. This encodes CASSPTGNPFYGYTF.

This clonotype was seen at least ten times. J is TRBJ2-3 and V is TRBV6-1; no clear D gene. CDR1 and CDR2 (germline): MNHNS, SASEGT. V lost 3 bases, J lost 0 bases, and 4 bases lay in between. This CDR3 contains 13 residues. The CDR3 region is CASSDLSTDTQYF. CDR3 sequence (DNA): TGTGCCAGCAGTGACCTTAGCACAGATACGCAGTATTTT.

The rearrangement uses TRBV20-1 and TRBJ1-3; 7 bases fit TRBD1. J was trimmed by 4 bases and V by 5 bases; bases with no gene match: 2. Per germline, CDR1 DFQATT and CDR2 SNEGSKA (reference sequence). CDR3 length: 12 residues. CDR3 DNA: TGCAGTGCTGAGGGACAGGGAAACACCATATATTTT. This codes for CSAEGQGNTIYF.

This clonotype was counted ten times or more. The CDR3 bases are TGCAGTGCTAGTCCCGGGGGCCTAGAGACCCAGTACTTC. This sequence encodes CSASPGGLETQYF. The V call is TRBV20-1, the J call TRBJ2-5, with D perhaps being TRBD1 or TRBD2 (6 bases each). This CDR3 has 13 amino acids. V was shortened by 3 bases and J by 4 bases, with 12 bases between the two germline ends. Per the germline V gene, CDR1 is DFQATT and CDR2 is SNEGSKA (reference sequence).

The rearrangement joins TRBV28 to TRBJ2-5; 12 nucleotides agree with TRBD2. This CDR3 contains 17 residues. V was pared by 7 bases and J by 7 bases, with 16 bases of the junction left unmatched. From germline, CDR1 is MDHEN and CDR2 SYDVKM. The chain's CDR3 is CASNLPGLAGTRGTQYF. The CDR3 coding sequence is TGTGCCAGCAACCTCCCCGGACTAGCGGGGACCCGGGGGACCCAGTACTTC.

The chain links TRBV18 to TRBJ2-4, with a tentative D call TRBD1 (6 bases). The CDR3 runs to 16 residues. V was clipped by 4 bases and J by 0 bases, with 13 bases between them. The germline V gene encodes CDR1 KGHSH and CDR2 LQKENI. The CDR3, as DNA: TGTGCCAGCTCACTGGGACACGACCTAGCCAAAAACATTCAGTACTTC. It is translated as CASSLGHDLAKNIQYF.

This clonotype was seen ten or more times. Germline and junction disagree at one end, which may indicate a read error. This chain uses TRBV7-8 with TRBJ1-1; 7 bases align to TRBD1. Germline CDR1 is SGHVS and CDR2 is FQNEAQ. The CDR3 is 14 residues long. As DNA, the CDR3 is TGTGCCAGCAGATTAGACAGGGTAGCCACTGAAGCTTTCTTT. Its translation is CASRLDRVATEAFF.

This clonotype was seen ten or more times. This rearrangement joins TRBV28 to TRBJ2-1; D not resolved. Per germline, CDR1 MDHEN and CDR2 SYDVKM. The CDR3 covers 14 residues. Trimming removed 2 bases at V and 8 bases at J, with 13 bases between. In DNA, the CDR3 is TGTGCCAGCAGTTTAGGTATAGCCGGCGATGAGCAGTTCTTC. It specifies CASSLGIAGDEQFF.